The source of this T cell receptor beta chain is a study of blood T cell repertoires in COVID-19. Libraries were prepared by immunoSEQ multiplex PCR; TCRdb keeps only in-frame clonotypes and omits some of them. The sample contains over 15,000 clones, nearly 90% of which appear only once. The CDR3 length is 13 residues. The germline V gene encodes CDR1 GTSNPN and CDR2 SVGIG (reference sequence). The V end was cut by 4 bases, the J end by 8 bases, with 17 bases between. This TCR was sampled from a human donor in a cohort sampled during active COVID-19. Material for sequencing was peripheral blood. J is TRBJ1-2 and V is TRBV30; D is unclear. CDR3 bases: TGTGCCTGGATTCGGAGACCGGGAGAGGGCTACACCTTC. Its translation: CAWIRRPGEGYTF. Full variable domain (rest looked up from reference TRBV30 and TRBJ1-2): SQTIHQWPATLVQPVGSPLSLECTVEGTSNPNLYWYRQAAGRGLQLLFYSVGIGQISSEVPQNLSASRPQDRQFILSSKKLLLSDSGFYLCAWIRRPGEGYTFGSGTRLTVV.